This TCR beta chain was recorded in a study of T cell responses to AZD1222 COVID-19 vaccine. The study, taken as a whole, reports: Rises in breadth and depth of Spike-specific TCRs came after two AZD1222 doses. Donors were chiefly white British, with a greater number of females, and clonal diversity was perhaps underestimated. Repertoires in all cases were sampled only once the peak T cell response had passed. Unmutated variant regions reportedly attract nearly half of all spike-specific TCRs.

This clone was recorded a few times. Its specificity is unknown. Other DNA sequences within the sample encode an identical CDR3. Between the trimmed V and J ends, which lost 0 bases and 2 bases, there was a span of 4 bases. Germline assignment: CDR1 LNHDA and CDR2 SQIVND (reference sequence). The CDR3 consists of 14 residues. TCRdb's table, derived via immunoSEQ multiplex PCR, lists solely in-frame clones and lacks some. The sample has 130,000 or so clones; about 86% are singletons. The chain recombines TRBV19 with TRBJ2-2; D ambiguous. The TCR was taken from an adult who received the AZD1222 COVID-19 vaccine. Source: peripheral blood, taken 28 days after the second AZD1222 dose. The CDR3 DNA follows: TGTGCCAGTAGTATAGATCACAACACCGGGGAGCTGTTTTTT. Protein sequence: CASSIDHNTGELFF.